Below, 9 T cell receptor beta chains from the same sample are listed, as sequenced in a study of CD8 T cells in ankylosing spondylitis. TCRdb fed the 5' RACE reads into MiXCR, producing one record per CDR3 protein. This table holds about 260,000 distinct CDR3 sequences, about 24% found once. Sequencing was carried out using blood, either unsorted or a sorted T cell fraction (not recorded which). The receptors originated from a male donor with ankylosing spondylitis or in good health (not recorded which).

This clonotype showed up just a few times. This chain uses TRBV18 with TRBJ2-7; D gene uncertain. The germline CDR1 and CDR2 sequences are KGHSH and LQKENI. V was cut by 0 bases and J by 0 bases, with 12 bases left in between. This CDR3 contains 16 residues. For the CDR3, the DNA is TGTGCCAGCTCACCACCAGGCAATTTCGCCTCCTACGAGCAGTACTTC. Translation gives CASSPPGNFASYEQYF.

V is TRBV9 and J is TRBJ2-1; TRBD1 might be the D (5 bases). This CDR3 has 15 residues. V lost 0 bases and J lost 5, with 12 bases in between. Germline assignment: CDR1 SGDLS and CDR2 YYNGEE. CDR3 sequence reads: CASSVEGAHHNEQFF. In nucleotides, the CDR3 is TGTGCCAGCAGCGTAGAAGGGGCCCACCACAATGAGCAGTTCTTC.

This clonotype was observed many times. The chain links TRBV18 to TRBJ2-1; D remains unclear. The germline V gene has CDR1 KGHSH and CDR2 LQKENI. The CDR3 loop spans 14 amino acids. V was clipped by 2 bases and J by 5 bases, with 10 bases between them. The CDR3 DNA is TGTGCCAGCTCACCATACACAACGAACAATGAGCAGTTCTTC. Its translation is CASSPYTTNNEQFF.

This chain links TRBV12-3 or TRBV12-4 with TRBJ2-7, with 7 positions matching TRBD1. Trimming removed 5 bases from V and 3 bases from J; junction bases left unmatched: 4. The CDR3 extends over 13 amino acids. The CDR3 region is CASSPGQYYEQYF. As DNA, the CDR3 is TGTGCCAGCAGTCCGGGACAGTACTACGAGCAGTACTTC.

This clonotype was seen repeatedly, ten times or more. The V and J genes are TRBV12-3 or TRBV12-4 and TRBJ1-2, with D uncertain. The CDR3 extends over 13 amino acids. Trimming took 6 bases from V and 5 from J, leaving 13 bases between them. CDR3 bases: TGTGCCAGCAGCATTCTGTTATATTATGGCTACACCTTC. It translates to CASSILLYYGYTF.

This chain connects TRBV20-1 to TRBJ2-5; D is perhaps TRBD2 (5 bases). CDR3 length equals 14 residues. V dropped 4 bases and J dropped 5 bases, with 17 bases sitting between them. Per the germline V gene, CDR1 is DFQATT and CDR2 is SNEGSKA (reference sequence). The CDR3 here is CSATPTLAPETQYF. The CDR3, as DNA: TGCAGTGCTACGCCCACTCTAGCCCCTGAGACCCAGTACTTC.

The chain couples TRBV10-1 to TRBJ2-2; a possible D gene is TRBD1 (6 bases). The CDR3 consists of 15 residues. V lost 6 bases to trimming and J lost 5 bases, with 16 bases between them. Germline V gene sequence: CDR1 WNHNN, CDR2 SYGVQD (reference sequence). The CDR3 spells CASSRTEQGTGELFF. Here the CDR3 DNA reads TGCGCCAGCAGCCGAACCGAACAGGGTACCGGGGAGCTGTTTTTT.

This rearrangement joins TRBV11-1 to TRBJ2-1; 7 nucleotides line up with TRBD2. This CDR3 is built from 16 residues. CDR1 SGHAT and CDR2 FQDESV come from the germline V gene (reference sequence). With 5 bases clipped from V and 6 bases from J, the junction kept 13 bases outside the gene matches. The CDR3 DNA follows: TGTGCCAGCAGCCCCCGGGACGGGCGGGGGTCCAATGAGCAGTTCTTC. Amino acids: CASSPRDGRGSNEQFF.

This clonotype has at least ten counts. The gene calls are TRBV28 and TRBJ1-4; TRBD1 matches 9 bases. V lost 2 bases and J lost 9; bases outside the gene matches: 7. The length of the CDR3 is 15 residues. Per the germline V gene, CDR1 is MDHEN and CDR2 is SYDVKM. This chain's CDR3 is CASSLPQGAGKKLFF. CDR3 bases: TGTGCCAGCAGTTTACCACAGGGGGCCGGGAAAAAACTGTTTTTT.